A selection of T cell receptor beta chains follows, all from one sample in a study of STAT5B mutations in CD4+ large granular lymphocyte leukemia. Method: immunoSEQ multiplex PCR; TCRdb's copy keeps in-frame clones and lacks some. The table includes 38,000 or so clones, 75% to 85% detected once. Specimen: CD4+ T cells from blood buffy coats. These receptors all stem from a human donor in good health. Both conserved end residues are part of each CDR3. The order of the fields is D gene, J gene, V gene, CDR3 protein. The D gene is left open where the match is weak.

>.|TRBJ2-7|TRBV7-8
CASSLGRSGFRSYEQYF
>.|TRBJ1-2|TRBV28
CASRWGGTGYTF
>TRBD1|TRBJ1-4|TRBV7-8
CASSLADRQNEKLFF
>TRBD1|TRBJ2-7|TRBV10-3
CAISDAGTVSSYEQYF
>.|TRBJ2-2|TRBV2
CASSESGTGELFF
>TRBD1|TRBJ2-7|TRBV9
CASSPATGGYEQYF
>TRBD1|TRBJ2-7|TRBV19
CASSKPGQGNEQYF
>TRBD1|TRBJ1-5|TRBV30
CAWSPGGYNQPQHF
>.|TRBJ1-1|TRBV7-9
CASSLNNGGTEAFF
>TRBD1|TRBJ2-1|TRBV2
CASHPGRTGEQFF
>.|TRBJ2-7|TRBV6-5
CASSLTGSHEQYF
>.|TRBJ1-5|TRBV6-6
CASSSHAGGYQPQHF
>.|TRBJ2-7|TRBV27
CASSPAGTYEQYF
>TRBD1|TRBJ1-1|TRBV28
CASSRTGTGVRNTEAFF
>.|TRBJ2-7|TRBV15
CATSRDHAGIGEQYF
>TRBD2|TRBJ2-3|TRBV9
CASSVTIRGLAGPDTQYF
>.|TRBJ2-1|TRBV4-1
CASSHSMALTVNEQFF
>.|TRBJ1-5|TRBV28
CASSSTVYQPQHF
>TRBD2|TRBJ2-1|TRBV7-8
CASSLEGLAGVYEQFF
>.|TRBJ1-2|TRBV29-1
CSVVTETNYGYTF
>.|TRBJ1-6|TRBV9
CASSVQGRDSPLHF
>.|TRBJ1-4|TRBV14
CASSQGARTFEKLFF
>.|TRBJ2-1|TRBV21-1
CASSKRWQANEQFF
>.|TRBJ2-7|TRBV27
CATKTIFGFRYEQYF
>.|TRBJ1-2|TRBV6-5
CATTWAQEGGYTF
>TRBD1|TRBJ1-2|TRBV11-3
CASSLDNRGYGYTF
>TRBD1|TRBJ1-2|TRBV19
CATQGGYSYGYTF
>.|TRBJ2-3|TRBV5-1
CASSFSGTITDTQYF
>.|TRBJ1-1|TRBV9
CASSRGPDTEAFF
>.|TRBJ2-3|TRBV6-1
CASSEGRGDTQYF
>TRBD2|TRBJ2-7|TRBV7-2
CASSSLAGGLEQYF
>.|TRBJ2-7|TRBV25-1
CASSWGDTGFKQYF
>.|TRBJ2-1|TRBV11-2
CASSFAGQSSYNEQFF
>TRBD1|TRBJ1-2|TRBV11-2
CASSSLRDRTLTNYGYTF
>.|TRBJ1-2|TRBV5-1
CASSLVGPSGYGYTF
>.|TRBJ2-1|TRBV6-5
CASRDGHEQFF
>.|TRBJ2-7|TRBV7-9
CASSPAGVNYEQYF
>.|TRBJ1-2|TRBV10-3
CAISEADTGSGYTF
>TRBD1|TRBJ2-3|TRBV6-1
CASSEALTGTDTQYF
>.|TRBJ2-3|TRBV7-3
CASSSMAQGSTDTQYF
>.|TRBJ2-7|TRBV11-2
CASSPGQVSYEQYF
>.|TRBJ1-6|TRBV5-6
CASSQLKDLFDSPLHF
>.|TRBJ2-3|TRBV10-3
CAISENPPGTLSTDTQYF
>TRBD1|TRBJ2-1|TRBV27
CASIRTGGNEQFF
>TRBD1|TRBJ1-5|TRBV28
CASSQTGGGQPQHF
>TRBD1|TRBJ1-2|TRBV5-4
CASSPQGTVPNYGYTF
>.|TRBJ2-7|TRBV5-1
CASSLALAGAVNEQYF
>.|TRBJ1-1|TRBV29-1
CSVSLSMTRFNEAFF
>.|TRBJ1-1|TRBV30
CAWTKSPPLNTEAFF
>TRBD1|TRBJ1-2|TRBV5-1
CASSAWTGPSNYGYTF
>.|TRBJ2-7|TRBV19
CASSIKLQSYEQYF
>.|TRBJ2-3|TRBV5-4
CASSFGQSGDTQYF
>.|TRBJ2-3|TRBV5-1
CASSLGGQDTQYF
>TRBD2|TRBJ2-1|TRBV19
CASSISGSSYNEQFF
>TRBD2|TRBJ2-1|TRBV28
CASTPGGNNEQFF
>.|TRBJ2-3|TRBV7-9
CASSLARRGGDTQYF
>TRBD2|TRBJ2-1|TRBV6-4
CASSDRTSGSRNEQFF